The clone carrying this TCR beta chain showed up just a few times. Its antigen remains unknown. This sample was taken from a study of T-cell memory formation after mild COVID-19. Study-level findings and limits: CD4/CD8 balance characterized clones contracting day 15 to 85, and CD4+ skew characterized later expanders.

TCRdb re-analysed the 5' RACE reads in MiXCR, keeping a single row per CDR3 protein. Here the sample spans about 400,000 distinct CDR3 sequences, approximately 14% being singletons. Losses at the gene ends were 4 bases for V and 3 bases for J; bases not matched to a gene: 6. The CDR3 runs 16 residues. The germline gives CDR1 SEHNR, CDR2 FQNEAQ (reference sequence). This TCR derives from a man younger than 30 who had mild COVID-19 (a few samples of this study predate the infection). Cell type and time point are not known. The J gene is TRBJ1-4, the V gene TRBV7-9; the match to TRBD1 covers 9 bases. The sample comprised PBMCs or a T cell subset sorted from them (not recorded which). The DNA for the CDR3 is TGTGCCAGCAGCTCCCGGGACAGGGTCCCTAATGAAAAACTGTTTTTT. Translation gives CASSSRDRVPNEKLFF.